This T cell receptor (beta chain) stems from a study of cytotoxic CD8 clonotypes in ibrutinib-treated CLL (dated by TCRdb to the early 2020s). General notes on the study: In this cohort, 15 or so patients were treatment-naive and about ten were relapsed/refractory, while around 18 had unmutated IGHV. Longitudinal samples were available for about 30% of the 86 trial participants. The response samples were drawn at a median of around eleven months into treatment, with a range of about 6 to 36 months. Samples averaged about 260,000 productive templates and 94,082 productive rearrangements. Responses were partial in some 24 patients and complete in 2; after median about 5.5 years follow-up, around 14 stayed in remission and approximately 12 progressed. Patients were still on ibrutinib when every remission and progressive disease sample was collected. Cryopreserved peripheral blood mononuclear cells were collected at three points: before therapy, at response, and at either sustained remission or disease progression.

Each clonotype received, on average, about 10x coverage in deep resolution sequencing performed on a MiSeq, where the target depth lay between 1 in 1 million and 1 in 200,000 T cells. The immunoSEQ hsTCRB Kit was used to generate TCR beta libraries. In the paper's pipeline: ImmunoSEQ Data Assistant and ImmunoSEQ Analyzer were used for data analysis, and V, D and J genes were assigned according to IMGT definitions. Clonality was computed as one minus normalized Shannon entropy of productive rearrangement frequencies, ranging from 0 to 1. Public clonotype analysis was restricted to overrepresented clonotypes comprising at least 0.05% of each patient's repertoire. Thirteen age-matched healthy donor repertoires from immuneACCESS were used as controls for clonality. In TCRdb, the immuneACCESS table is reduced to in-frame sequences with V and J assigned. These tables do not hold every clone; where another copy was compared, an unresolved V gene accounts for under half, and the others remain unexplained. V and J calls and clone size are given by that table; D and trimming were obtained from the DNA. Recorded for this sample are a few hundred thousand clones; around 66% of them occurred a single time. The ten largest account for roughly 6.8% of the sample.

V is shortened by 5 bases, J by 0 bases, and the region joining them spans 11 bases. From cysteine to phenylalanine, the CDR3 is 14 amino acids long. Only CDR3 DNA is held: 42 bases, read in frame from base 1. Based on the germline V gene, the CDR1 and CDR2 sequences are MNHEY and SVGAGI. The research as a whole found: Sustained-remission and progressing patients did not have matched sampling times, and lymph node repertoires were not examined. Clonality increased at ibrutinib response, stayed stable in sustained remission, and fell back toward baseline at progression. Public clonotypes were rare and either shrank or stayed stable during treatment, and the rise in clonality at ibrutinib response reflected expansion of private clonotypes. Baseline clonality was found to be higher than that of age-matched healthy donors and was strongly correlated with circulating CD8+ T-cell counts.

As to this clone: Its antigen is not yet known. No clone much larger than this one lies a single base away; base qualities are absent.

Around 2 micrograms of genomic DNA were extracted from cryopreserved PBMCs for TCR beta library preparation. High-throughput TCR beta sequencing was performed on longitudinal blood samples from CLL patients receiving ibrutinib monotherapy. The patients took part in an open-label, single-center phase 2 trial of ibrutinib monotherapy. The sequenced sample was PBMCs, obtained after 36 months of ibrutinib treatment. The chain uses TRBV6-5 and TRBJ2-7, with TRBD2 perhaps the D gene, on 6 matching bases. This receptor was identified in a human donor with chronic lymphocytic leukemia. For the CDR3, the sequence is CASSTRGPSYEQYF. The DNA sequence reads TGTGCCAGCAGTACGCGGGGCCCCTCCTACGAGCAGTACTTC.